This T cell receptor beta chain was captured by sequencing in a study of identical twins. This CDR3 region has 14 residues. Germline CDR1 reads MNHEY; CDR2 reads SVGEGT. Deletions cut 10 bases from V and 1 base from J, with 13 bases between. One entry per CDR3 protein results from TCRdb running MiXCR on the 5' RACE reads. Of a few hundred thousand distinct CDR3 sequences listed, less than 25% are singletons. The data also belong to a second study, concerning T cells expressing NK-cell markers.

The receptor was derived from a woman younger than 35 in good health. V and J are TRBV6-2 or TRBV6-3 and TRBJ2-2; D is unresolved. Sequenced input: CD4+ T cells sorted from blood. CDR3 nucleotides: TGTGCCACTAAAGGTGGCGGGAACACCGGGGAGCTGTTTTTT. It encodes CATKGGGNTGELFF.